The next 10 T cell receptor beta chains were all read from a single sample in a study of cytomegalovirus exposure and HLA in healthy donors. Vbeta (60) and Jbeta (13) primers were used in the PCR. This table comes from immunoSEQ multiplex PCR, and its TCRdb copy is limited to in-frame clones, with some not included. The listing records around 100,000 clones. What was sequenced was PBMCs. All receptors derive from a woman in her 30s in good health and CMV-seronegative.

The chain joins TRBV4-2 to TRBJ2-7; the match to TRBD2 covers 13 bases. With V trimmed by 3 bases and J by 3 bases, 2 bases remained unmatched. Per germline, CDR1 LGHNA and CDR2 YNFKEQ. There are 15 residues in the CDR3. DNA of the CDR3: TGTGCCAGCAGCCACGGGACTAGCGGGGTCTACGAGCAGTACTTC. This codes for CASSHGTSGVYEQYF.

The CDR3 here is CASRKAGTSEYYEQYF. CDR3 DNA sequence: TGTGCCAGTAGGAAGGCTGGGACTAGCGAGTACTACGAGCAGTACTTC. The chain employs TRBV19 and TRBJ2-7, with 10 nucleotides matching TRBD2. CDR1 and CDR2 from the germline V gene are LNHDA and SQIVND (reference sequence). Trimming at V came to 6 bases and at J to 3 bases, leaving 11 bases not matched to a gene. The CDR3 loop spans 16 amino acids.

This rearrangement joins TRBV7-2 to TRBJ2-3; 7 nucleotides agree with TRBD2. There are 16 residues in the CDR3. Germline V gives CDR1 SGHTA, CDR2 FQGNSA. V dropped 3 bases and J dropped 2; count of bases not matched to a gene: 8. For the CDR3, the DNA is TGTGCCAGCAGCTTTACTGGCGGGAGTTCCACAGATACGCAGTATTTT. Translating gives CASSFTGGSSTDTQYF.

Here the CDR3 DNA reads TGTGCCAGCAGCCCCGGGACAGGGGATGATACGCAGTATTTT. It encodes CASSPGTGDDTQYF. The chain combines TRBV5-6 with TRBJ2-3; 10 bases agree with TRBD1. The CDR3 runs to 14 residues. Germline V gives CDR1 SGHDT, CDR2 YYEEEE. Unmatched junction bases numbered 5, after V lost 4 bases and J lost 6 bases.

The CDR3 region is CASSLATSGQETQYF. The CDR3 DNA reads as TGTGCCAGCAGCTTAGCAACTAGCGGCCAAGAGACCCAGTACTTC. The chain employs TRBV5-4 and TRBJ2-5, with TRBD2 matching 8 bases. This CDR3 is 15 amino acids long. Trimming cost V 2 bases and J 1 base; bases outside gene matches: 4. The V gene's germline CDR1 is SGHNT and CDR2 YYREEE (reference sequence).

This chain joins TRBV4-2 and TRBJ2-7, with D possibly being TRBD2 (5 bases). The CDR3 consists of 14 residues. Trimming removed 0 bases from V and 3 bases from J, with 9 bases in between. Germline V gives CDR1 LGHNA, CDR2 YNFKEQ. CDR3 bases: TGTGCCAGCAGCCAAGATATAAGCGGCTACGAGCAGTACTTC. Translated, it gives CASSQDISGYEQYF.

The genes are TRBV10-3 and TRBJ2-3, with D tentatively TRBD2 (6 bases). Deletions cut 6 bases from V and 2 bases from J, with 18 bases between. Per germline, CDR1 ENHRY and CDR2 SYGVKD. The CDR3 is 16 residues long. The CDR3 here is CAISSGTHKFTDTQYF. The CDR3, as DNA: TGTGCCATCAGCTCCGGGACTCACAAGTTCACAGATACGCAGTATTTT.

V gene TRBV10-3 combines with J gene TRBJ2-1; 12 bases line up with TRBD2. Trimming at V came to 3 bases and at J to 6 bases, leaving 12 bases not matched to a gene. Germline CDR1 is ENHRY and CDR2 is SYGVKD. The CDR3 extends over 18 amino acids. For the CDR3, the DNA is TGTGCCATCAGTGATTCACTAGCGGGAGGTCTTGGGGGCAATGAGCAGTTCTTC. Translated, it gives CAISDSLAGGLGGNEQFF.

The chain joins TRBV2 to TRBJ2-1; possibly TRBD2 for D (5 bases). The CDR3 loop spans 12 amino acids. Germline CDR1 SNHLY, CDR2 FYNNEI. Trimming shortened V by 8 bases and J by 5 bases, and 10 bases separated the two germline ends. CDR3 protein: CASFGENNEQFF. CDR3 bases: TGTGCCAGCTTCGGGGAGAACAATGAGCAGTTCTTC.

The V gene is TRBV27, the J gene TRBJ1-5, with D unclear. Germline V gene data show CDR1 as MNHEY and CDR2 as SMNVEV (reference sequence). The CDR3 totals 15 residues. Trimming removed 3 bases at V and 4 bases at J, with 13 bases between. CDR3 in amino acids: CASSFGAGGNQPQHF. The CDR3 DNA sequence: TGTGCCAGCAGTTTCGGAGCGGGTGGAAATCAGCCCCAGCATTTT.